This T cell receptor (beta chain) came from a study of long-term antiretroviral therapy in people with HIV (dated by TCRdb to the early 2020s). General notes on the study: The earliest samples were collected about a decade before the 2015 WHO recommendation for immediate ART, when ART was typically delayed until CD4 counts fell. A retrospective serial study tested whether changes in peripheral blood TRB repertoire composition and diversity were associated with ART initiation and durable HIV suppression. No cross-contamination during QIAcube processing turned up in test extractions that ran a monoclonal T-cell line alongside 33 polyclonal samples. About 35% of the 30 participants with HIV were female. A total of 150 to 200 cryopreserved PBMC samples came from approximately 30 adults with confirmed HIV infection and were collected serially over a mean of roughly 6 years (range 1-12). Broader findings and caveats from the paper: CDR3 length ranges in HIV repertoires were narrower than in controls, and network structure suggested an antigen-experienced repertoire with only a slight naive shift after ART. A significant increase in TRB diversity was found to be associated with ART initiation, although TRB diversity was observed to remain significantly below that of transplant donor controls even after long-term ART. Inferences about post-ART repertoire changes were limited because no data were available on ART adherence, viral resistance or therapy changes. Limited PBMC availability meant only the TCR beta chain was sequenced, without alpha chain pairing. The samples span the years 2004 to 2017, and the ART regimens used at that time may not be as effective as current regimens. Because pre-ART samples had limited cell numbers, profiling was done on unsorted PBMC rather than on sorted CD4+ and CD8+ T cells. At every time point, the repertoire was dominated by expanded TRB clones first identified before ART initiation, although this dominance fluctuated and, in many PLHIV, declined after ART.

Participants were included only if at least one PBMC sample before ART initiation and at least two post-ART samples were available. Treatment was received in the United States of America by all participants with HIV. Before DNA extraction, cryopreserved samples of about 0.9-11 million PBMC were thawed and then washed. At the time of the earliest PBMC sample, participants with HIV were aged between roughly 20 and 55 years. Each participant contributed PBMC samples from 1-4 timepoints before ART initiation and 2-8 timepoints after ART initiation, with a median of 7 samples. For every participant, serial HIV viral load, CD4+ T-cell count, ART history and demographic data were obtained. Genomic DNA was extracted from unsorted PBMC with a Qiagen kit on a QIAcube, processed in batches of 12 samples. The immunoSEQ hsTCRB v3.0 assay was used at survey level resolution to sequence the TRB variable region. The target sequencing depth for TRB was 40,000-50,000 T-cell genomes per sample. An Illumina MiSeq with a v3 150-cycle kit was used to sequence the pooled TRB libraries. Under the source paper's analysis protocol: Repertoire analysis ran in R within a reproducible Nextflow workflow covering QC, data transformation and analysis. Custom analyses were implemented in LymphoSeq2, an R package for AIRR-Seq data exploration. A few samples yielding fewer than 5000 total TRB sequences were excluded, leaving 150 to 200 analyzed HIV repertoires. Among the 200 or so HIV repertoires that were kept, around 59 were collected before ART initiation and about 130 were collected after ART initiation. Repertoires were downsampled to 5000 TRB nucleotide sequences, and summary statistics were averaged over 100 downsampling iterations. Only TRB sequences with CDR3 regions of at least seven amino acids were retained for analysis. Two measures captured diversity: a Shannon entropy-derived clonality score and the Gini coefficient. In the repertoire networks, any two of the top 5000 CDR3 amino acid sequences were linked whenever the two sequences differed by an edit distance of one. For TRB CDR3 amino acid sequences, GLIPH2 was used to predict antigen specificity groups and MHC restriction. To flag known associations with CMV, EBV, HIV or tissue antigens, CDR3 amino acid sequences were compared against VDJdb and McPAS-TCR. Pre-ART, post-ART and control groups were compared with Wilcoxon signed-rank tests and Holm-Bonferroni correction. Held by TCRdb, this immuneACCESS table contains in-frame sequences only and omits some clones. Under half of the omission traces to an unresolved V gene where checked; the cause of the rest is unknown. V and J calls and clone size are given by that table; D and trimming were obtained from the DNA. This sample has 20,000 to 25,000 clones in its table, and approximately 91% of those were observed once. In total, the top ten clones hold just under 6.5% of the sample.

On this clone itself: It lacks a known antigen. The input lacks base qualities; no much larger clone sits a single base away.

The CDR3, from cysteine to phenylalanine, totals 14 residues. The DNA shown is the 42-base CDR3, in frame from base 1. V is pared back by 3 bases and J by 5 bases, with 12 bases lying between the germline termini. From the germline V gene, CDR1 is SGHRS and CDR2 is YFSETQ. This chain is built from TRBV5-1 and TRBJ2-1; the D call could be TRBD1 or TRBD2, with each sharing 6 bases. Sequenced here: unsorted PBMCs, sampled 0.6 years after starting antiretroviral therapy. The TCR was taken from a man aged 55-75 years with HIV. The DNA is as follows: TGCGCCAGCAGCTCGGGGGCGACGAACAATGAGCAGTTCTTC. The resulting protein is CASSSGATNNEQFF. With the rest looked up from the reference TRBV5-1 and TRBJ2-1 genes rather than sequenced, the full variable domain is KAGVTQTPRYLIKTRGQQVTLSCSPISGHRSVSWYQQTPGQGLQFLFEYFSETQRNKGNFPGRFSGRQFSNSRSEMNVSTLELGDSALYLCASSSGATNNEQFFGPGTRLTVL.